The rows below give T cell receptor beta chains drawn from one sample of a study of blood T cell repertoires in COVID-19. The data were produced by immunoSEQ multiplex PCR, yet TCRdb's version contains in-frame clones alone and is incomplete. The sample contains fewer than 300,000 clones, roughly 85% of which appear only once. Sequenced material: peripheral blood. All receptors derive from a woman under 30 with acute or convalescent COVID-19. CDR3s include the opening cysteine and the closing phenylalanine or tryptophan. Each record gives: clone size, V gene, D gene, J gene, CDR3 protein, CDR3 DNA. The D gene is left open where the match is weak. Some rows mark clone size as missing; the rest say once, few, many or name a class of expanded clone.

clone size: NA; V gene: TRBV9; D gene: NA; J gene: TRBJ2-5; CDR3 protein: CASSPSVEELGTQYF; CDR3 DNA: TGTGCCAGCAGCCCAAGCGTGGAGGAATTGGGGACCCAGTACTTC
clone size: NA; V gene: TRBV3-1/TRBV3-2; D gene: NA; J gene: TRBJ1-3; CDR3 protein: CASSQGFQSGNTIYF; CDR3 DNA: TGTGCCAGCAGCCAGGGCTTTCAGTCTGGAAACACCATATATTTT
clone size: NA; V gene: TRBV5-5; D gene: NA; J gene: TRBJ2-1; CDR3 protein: CASSFEYNEQFF; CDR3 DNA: TGTGCCAGCAGCTTTGAGTACAATGAGCAGTTCTTC
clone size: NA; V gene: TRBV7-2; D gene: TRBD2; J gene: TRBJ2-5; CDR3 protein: CASSSPGLAGSTSDF; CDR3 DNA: TGTGCCAGCAGCTCGCCGGGACTAGCGGGATCTACGTCGGACTTC
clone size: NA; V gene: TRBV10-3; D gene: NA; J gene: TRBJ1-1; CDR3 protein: CAISAQMNTEAFF; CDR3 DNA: TGTGCCATCAGTGCACAAATGAACACTGAAGCTTTCTTT
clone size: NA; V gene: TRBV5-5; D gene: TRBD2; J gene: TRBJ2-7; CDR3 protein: CASSLDSGGLPYEQYF; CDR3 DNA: TGTGCCAGCAGCTTGGACTCGGGGGGTTTGCCCTACGAGCAGTACTTC
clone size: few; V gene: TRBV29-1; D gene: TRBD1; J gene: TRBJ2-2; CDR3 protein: CSAQGSGTGELFF; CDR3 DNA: TGCAGCGCACAGGGGTCGGGCACCGGGGAGCTGTTTTTT
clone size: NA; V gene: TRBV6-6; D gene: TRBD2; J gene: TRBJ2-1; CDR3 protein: CASRRDYLLLEQFF; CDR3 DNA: TGTGCCAGCAGACGGGACTATCTCCTACTTGAGCAGTTCTTC
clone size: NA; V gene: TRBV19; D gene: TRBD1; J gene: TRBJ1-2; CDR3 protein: CASSAPGTGRTVGYTF; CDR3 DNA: TGTGCCAGTAGTGCTCCCGGGACAGGGAGAACGGTTGGCTACACCTTC
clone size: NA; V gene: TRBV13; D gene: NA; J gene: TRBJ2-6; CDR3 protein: CASTKEGGANVLTF; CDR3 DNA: TGTGCCAGCACCAAAGAGGGTGGGGCCAACGTCCTGACTTTC
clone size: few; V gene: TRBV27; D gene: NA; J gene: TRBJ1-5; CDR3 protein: CASSLYTSNQPQHF; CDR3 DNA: TGTGCCAGCAGTTTGTACACATCCAATCAGCCCCAGCATTTT
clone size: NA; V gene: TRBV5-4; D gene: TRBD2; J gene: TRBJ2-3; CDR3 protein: CASSLGTSGRSTDTQYF; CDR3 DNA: TGTGCCAGCAGCTTGGGGACTAGCGGGAGAAGCACAGATACGCAGTATTTT
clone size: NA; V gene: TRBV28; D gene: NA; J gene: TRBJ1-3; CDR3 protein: CASSLPQPPTGGRGSGNTIYF; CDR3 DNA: TGTGCCAGCAGTTTACCTCAACCCCCCACCGGGGGGCGAGGCTCTGGAAACACCATATATTTT
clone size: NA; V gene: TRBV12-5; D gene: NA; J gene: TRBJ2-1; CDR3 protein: CASGSAGNEQFF; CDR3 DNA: TGTGCTAGTGGATCAGCGGGCAATGAGCAGTTCTTC
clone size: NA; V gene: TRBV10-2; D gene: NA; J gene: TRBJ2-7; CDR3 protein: CASRDFSLQYF; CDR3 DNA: TGCGCCAGCAGAGATTTTAGCCTGCAGTACTTC
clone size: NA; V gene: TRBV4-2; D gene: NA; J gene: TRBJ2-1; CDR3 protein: CASSQVQLARQFF; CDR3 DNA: TGTGCCAGCAGCCAAGTCCAGCTAGCTCGCCAGTTCTTC
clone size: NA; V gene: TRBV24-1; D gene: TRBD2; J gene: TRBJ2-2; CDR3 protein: CATSGGTSHTGELFF; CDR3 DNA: TGTGCCACCAGCGGAGGGACTAGCCACACCGGGGAGCTGTTTTTT
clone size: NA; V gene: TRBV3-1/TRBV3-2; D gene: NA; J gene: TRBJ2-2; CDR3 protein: CASSQGAVGPASELFF; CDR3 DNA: TGTGCCAGCAGCCAAGGTGCCGTGGGGCCCGCATCGGAGCTGTTTTTT
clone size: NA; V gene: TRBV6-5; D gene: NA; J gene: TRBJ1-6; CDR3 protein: CASRQSGQHNSPLHF; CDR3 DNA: TGTGCCAGCAGGCAGTCGGGACAACATAATTCACCCCTCCACTTT
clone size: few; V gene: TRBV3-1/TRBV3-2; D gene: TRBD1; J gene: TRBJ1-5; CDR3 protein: CASSHRGQPQHF; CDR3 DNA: TGTGCCAGCAGCCACAGGGGGCAGCCCCAGCATTTT
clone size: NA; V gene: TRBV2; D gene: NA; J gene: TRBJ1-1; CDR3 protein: CASSVLGAPGAEAFF; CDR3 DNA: TGTGCCAGCAGTGTATTAGGGGCCCCGGGCGCTGAAGCTTTCTTT
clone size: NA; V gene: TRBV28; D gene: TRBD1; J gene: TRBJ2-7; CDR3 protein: CASSFPAGGSYEQYF; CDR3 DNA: TGTGCCAGCAGTTTTCCTGCAGGGGGCTCCTACGAGCAGTACTTC
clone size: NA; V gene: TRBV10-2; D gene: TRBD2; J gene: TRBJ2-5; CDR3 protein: CASRAGGPRVGETQYF; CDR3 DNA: TGCGCCAGCAGGGCGGGAGGACCCCGCGTGGGAGAGACCCAGTACTTC
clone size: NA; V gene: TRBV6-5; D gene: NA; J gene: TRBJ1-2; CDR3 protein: CASRKQVNYGYTF; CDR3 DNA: TGTGCCAGCAGAAAACAGGTTAACTATGGCTACACCTTC
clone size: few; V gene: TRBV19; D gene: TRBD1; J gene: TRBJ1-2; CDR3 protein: CASTEGQGVGYTF; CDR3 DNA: TGTGCCAGTACGGAGGGACAGGGGGTCGGCTACACCTTC
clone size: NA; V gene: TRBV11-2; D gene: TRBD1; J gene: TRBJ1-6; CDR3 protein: CASSLSQGASPLHF; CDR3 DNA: TGTGCCAGCAGCTTAAGCCAGGGGGCTTCACCCCTCCACTTT
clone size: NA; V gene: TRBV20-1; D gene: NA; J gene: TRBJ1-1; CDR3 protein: CSAPSGTEAFF; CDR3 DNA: TGCAGTGCTCCTTCGGGTACTGAAGCTTTCTTT
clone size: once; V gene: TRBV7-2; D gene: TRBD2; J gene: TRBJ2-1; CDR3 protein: CASSFGKAGGSYNEQFF; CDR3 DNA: TGTGCCAGCAGCTTTGGTAAGGCGGGAGGAAGCTACAATGAGCAGTTCTTC
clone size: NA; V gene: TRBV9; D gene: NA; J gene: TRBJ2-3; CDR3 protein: CASSVGGASTDTQYF; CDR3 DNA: TGTGCCAGCAGCGTAGGGGGCGCAAGCACAGATACGCAGTATTTT
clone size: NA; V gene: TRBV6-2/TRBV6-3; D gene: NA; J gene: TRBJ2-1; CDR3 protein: CASSSFSGSYNEQFF; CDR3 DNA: TGTGCCAGCAGTTCGTTTAGCGGATCCTACAATGAGCAGTTCTTC
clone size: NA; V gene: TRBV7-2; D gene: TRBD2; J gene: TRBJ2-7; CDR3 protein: CASSLGLGGRTYEQYF; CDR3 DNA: TGTGCCAGCAGCTTAGGGTTGGGGGGGAGGACCTACGAGCAGTACTTC
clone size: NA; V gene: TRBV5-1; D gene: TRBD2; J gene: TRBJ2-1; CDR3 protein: CASSPGTSPTNEQFF; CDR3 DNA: TGCGCCAGCAGCCCCGGGACTAGCCCCACCAATGAGCAGTTCTTC
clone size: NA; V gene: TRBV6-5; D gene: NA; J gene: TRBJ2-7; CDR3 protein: CASSPGFSYEQYF; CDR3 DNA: TGTGCCAGCAGCCCAGGGTTTAGCTACGAGCAGTACTTC
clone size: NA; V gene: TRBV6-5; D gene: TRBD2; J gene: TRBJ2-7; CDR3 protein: CASSLGLADYEQYF; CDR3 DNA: TGTGCCAGCAGCCTGGGACTAGCGGACTACGAGCAGTACTTC
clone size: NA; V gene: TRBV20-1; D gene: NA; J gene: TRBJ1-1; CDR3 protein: CSAKLGTEAFF; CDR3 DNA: TGCAGTGCTAAGCTAGGCACTGAAGCTTTCTTT
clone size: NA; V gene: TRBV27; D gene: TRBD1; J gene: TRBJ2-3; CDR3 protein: CASSSLGTEGTDTQYF; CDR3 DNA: TGTGCCAGCAGTTCTCTCGGGACAGAGGGCACAGATACGCAGTATTTT
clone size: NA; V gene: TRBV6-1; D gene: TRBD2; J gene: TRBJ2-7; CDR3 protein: CASSEGLAETYEQYF; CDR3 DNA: TGTGCCAGCAGTGAGGGACTAGCGGAAACCTACGAGCAGTACTTC
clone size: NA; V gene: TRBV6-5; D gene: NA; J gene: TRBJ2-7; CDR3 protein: CASSYCHRDCSEQYF; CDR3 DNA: TGTGCCAGCAGTTATTGCCACCGGGACTGTTCCGAGCAGTACTTC
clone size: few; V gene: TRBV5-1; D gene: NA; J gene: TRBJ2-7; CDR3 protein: CASSYGPGQNYEQYF; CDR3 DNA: TGCGCCAGCAGCTACGGCCCCGGACAGAATTACGAGCAGTACTTC
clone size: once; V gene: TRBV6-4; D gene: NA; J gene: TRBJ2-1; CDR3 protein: CASSPMGGSYNEQFF; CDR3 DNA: TGTGCCAGCAGTCCAATGGGGGGCTCCTACAATGAGCAGTTCTTC
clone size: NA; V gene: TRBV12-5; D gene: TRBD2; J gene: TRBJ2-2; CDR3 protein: CASGVGLAGGWDTGELFF; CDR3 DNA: TGTGCTAGTGGGGTCGGACTAGCGGGAGGTTGGGACACCGGGGAGCTGTTTTTT
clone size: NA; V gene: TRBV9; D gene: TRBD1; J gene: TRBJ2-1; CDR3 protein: CASSGATGGGHEQFF; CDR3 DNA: TGTGCCAGCAGCGGAGCAACAGGGGGCGGGCATGAGCAGTTCTTC
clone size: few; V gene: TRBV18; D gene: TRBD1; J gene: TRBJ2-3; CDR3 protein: CASHRQGDTDTQYF; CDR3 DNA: TGTGCCAGCCACCGGCAGGGGGACACAGATACGCAGTATTTT
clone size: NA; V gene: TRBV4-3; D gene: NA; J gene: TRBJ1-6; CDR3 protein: CASSQDEGSIPLHF; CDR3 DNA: TGCGCCAGCAGCCAAGATGAGGGCTCAATACCCCTCCACTTT
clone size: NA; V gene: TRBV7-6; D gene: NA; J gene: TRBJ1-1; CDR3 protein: CASSDGTHPFF; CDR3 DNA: TGTGCCAGCAGCGACGGGACACATCCTTTCTTT
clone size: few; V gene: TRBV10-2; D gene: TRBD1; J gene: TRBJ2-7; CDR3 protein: CASNRDRENYEQYF; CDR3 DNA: TGCGCCAGCAACCGGGACAGGGAAAACTACGAGCAGTACTTC
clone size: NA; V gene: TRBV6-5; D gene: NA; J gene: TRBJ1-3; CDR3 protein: CASSYSRATGNTIYF; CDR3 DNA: TGTGCCAGCAGTTACTCGAGGGCCACTGGAAACACCATATATTTT
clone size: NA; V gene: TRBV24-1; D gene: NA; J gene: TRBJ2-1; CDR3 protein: CATSRSGVGYNEQFF; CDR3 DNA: TGTGCCACCAGTCGTTCGGGAGTGGGCTACAATGAGCAGTTCTTC
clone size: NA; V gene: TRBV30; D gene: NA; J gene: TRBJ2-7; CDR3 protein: CASSGAAQYEQYF; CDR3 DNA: TGTGCCTCCTCAGGGGCGGCACAATACGAGCAGTACTTC
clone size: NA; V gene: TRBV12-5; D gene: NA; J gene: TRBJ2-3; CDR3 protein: CASGLRETDTQYF; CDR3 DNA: TGTGCTAGTGGTTTGAGGGAGACAGATACGCAGTATTTT
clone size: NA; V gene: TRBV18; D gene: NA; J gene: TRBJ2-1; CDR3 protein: CASSQASSYNEQFF; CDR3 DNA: TGTGCCAGCTCACAAGCTAGTTCATACAATGAGCAGTTCTTC
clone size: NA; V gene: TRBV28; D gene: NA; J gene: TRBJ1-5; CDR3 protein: CASSLSGYSNQPQHF; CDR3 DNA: TGTGCCAGCAGTTTATCAGGGTATAGCAATCAGCCCCAGCATTTT
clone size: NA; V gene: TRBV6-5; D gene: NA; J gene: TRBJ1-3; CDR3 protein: CASSTGRSGNTIYF; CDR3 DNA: TGTGCCAGCAGTACCGGGAGATCTGGAAACACCATATATTTT